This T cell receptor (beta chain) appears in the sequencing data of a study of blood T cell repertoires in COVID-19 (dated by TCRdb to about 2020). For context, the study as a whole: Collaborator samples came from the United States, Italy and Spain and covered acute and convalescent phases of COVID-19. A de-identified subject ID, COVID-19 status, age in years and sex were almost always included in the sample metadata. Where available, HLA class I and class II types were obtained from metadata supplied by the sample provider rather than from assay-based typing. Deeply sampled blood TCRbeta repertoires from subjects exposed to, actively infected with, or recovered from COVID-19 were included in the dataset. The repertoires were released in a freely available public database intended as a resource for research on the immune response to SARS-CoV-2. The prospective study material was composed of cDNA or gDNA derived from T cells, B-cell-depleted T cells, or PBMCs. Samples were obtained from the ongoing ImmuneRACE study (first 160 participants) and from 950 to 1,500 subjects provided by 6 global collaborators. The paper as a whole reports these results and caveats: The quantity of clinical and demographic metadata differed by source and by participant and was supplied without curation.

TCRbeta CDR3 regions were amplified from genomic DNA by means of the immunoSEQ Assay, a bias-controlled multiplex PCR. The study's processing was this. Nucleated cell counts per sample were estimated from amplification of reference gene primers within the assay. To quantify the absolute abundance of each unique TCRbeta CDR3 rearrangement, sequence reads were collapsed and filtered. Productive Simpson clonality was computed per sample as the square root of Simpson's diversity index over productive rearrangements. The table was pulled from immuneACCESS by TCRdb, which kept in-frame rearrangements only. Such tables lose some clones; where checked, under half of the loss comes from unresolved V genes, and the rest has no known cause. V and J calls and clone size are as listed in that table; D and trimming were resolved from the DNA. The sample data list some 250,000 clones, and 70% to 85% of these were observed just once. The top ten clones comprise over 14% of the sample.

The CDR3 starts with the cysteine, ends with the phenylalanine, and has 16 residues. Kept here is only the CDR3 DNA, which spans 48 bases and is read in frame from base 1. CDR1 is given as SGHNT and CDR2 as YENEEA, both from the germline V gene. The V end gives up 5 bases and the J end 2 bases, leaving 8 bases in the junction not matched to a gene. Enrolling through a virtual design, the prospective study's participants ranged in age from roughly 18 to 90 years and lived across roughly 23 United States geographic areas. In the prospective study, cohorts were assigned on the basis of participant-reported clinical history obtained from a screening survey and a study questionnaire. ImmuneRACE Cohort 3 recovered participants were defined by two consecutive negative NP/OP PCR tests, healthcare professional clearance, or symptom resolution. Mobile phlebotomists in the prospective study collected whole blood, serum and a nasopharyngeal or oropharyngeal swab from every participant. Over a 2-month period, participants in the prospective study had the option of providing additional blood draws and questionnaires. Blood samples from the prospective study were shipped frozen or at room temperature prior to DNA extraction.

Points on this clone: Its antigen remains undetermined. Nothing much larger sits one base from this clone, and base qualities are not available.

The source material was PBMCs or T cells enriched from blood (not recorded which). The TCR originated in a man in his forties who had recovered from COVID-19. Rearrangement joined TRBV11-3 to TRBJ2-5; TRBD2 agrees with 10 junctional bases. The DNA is TGTGCCAGCAGCCCGAGAGCGGGAGGGAAACAAGAGACCCAGTACTTC. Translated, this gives CASSPRAGGKQETQYF. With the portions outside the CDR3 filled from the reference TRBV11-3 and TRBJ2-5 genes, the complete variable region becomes EAGVVQSPRYKIIEKKQPVAFWCNPISGHNTLYWYLQNLGQGPELLIRYENEEAVDDSQLPKDRFSAERLKGVDSTLKIQPAELGDSAVYLCASSPRAGGKQETQYFGPGTRLLVL.